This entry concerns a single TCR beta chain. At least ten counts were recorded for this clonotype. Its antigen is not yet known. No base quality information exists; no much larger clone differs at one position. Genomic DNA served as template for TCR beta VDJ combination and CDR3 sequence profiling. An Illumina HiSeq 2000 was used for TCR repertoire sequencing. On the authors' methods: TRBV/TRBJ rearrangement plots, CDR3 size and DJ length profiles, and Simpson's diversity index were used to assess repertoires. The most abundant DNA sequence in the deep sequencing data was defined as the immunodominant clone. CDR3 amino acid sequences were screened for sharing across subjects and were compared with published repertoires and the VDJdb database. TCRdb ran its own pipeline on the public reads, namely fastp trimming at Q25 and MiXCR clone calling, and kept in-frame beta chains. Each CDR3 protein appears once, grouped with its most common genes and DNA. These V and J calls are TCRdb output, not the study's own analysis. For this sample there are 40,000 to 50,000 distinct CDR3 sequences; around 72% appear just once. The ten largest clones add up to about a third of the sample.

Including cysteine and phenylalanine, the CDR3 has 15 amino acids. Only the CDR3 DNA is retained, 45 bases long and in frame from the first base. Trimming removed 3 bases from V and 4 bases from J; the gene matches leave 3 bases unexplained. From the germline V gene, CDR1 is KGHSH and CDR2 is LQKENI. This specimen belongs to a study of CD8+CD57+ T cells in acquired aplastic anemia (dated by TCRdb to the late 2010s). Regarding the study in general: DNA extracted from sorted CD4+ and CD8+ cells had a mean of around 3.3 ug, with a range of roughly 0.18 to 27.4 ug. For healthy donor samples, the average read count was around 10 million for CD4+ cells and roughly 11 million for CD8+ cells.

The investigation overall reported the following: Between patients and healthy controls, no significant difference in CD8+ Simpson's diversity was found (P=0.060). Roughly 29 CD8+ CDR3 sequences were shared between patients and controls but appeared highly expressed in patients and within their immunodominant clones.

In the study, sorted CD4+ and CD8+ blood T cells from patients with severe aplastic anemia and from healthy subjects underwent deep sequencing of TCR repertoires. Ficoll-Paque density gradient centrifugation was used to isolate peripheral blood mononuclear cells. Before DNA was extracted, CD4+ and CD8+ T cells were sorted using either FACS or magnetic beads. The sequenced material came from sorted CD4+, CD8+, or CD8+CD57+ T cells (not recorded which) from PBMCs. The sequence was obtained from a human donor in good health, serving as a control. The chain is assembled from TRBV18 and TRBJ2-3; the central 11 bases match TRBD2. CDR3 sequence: CASSPQTSGADTQYF. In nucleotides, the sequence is TGTGCCAGCTCACCTCAGACTAGCGGGGCAGATACGCAGTATTTT.